A single sample gave rise to the 14 T cell receptor beta chains below, sequenced in a study of blood T cell repertoires in COVID-19 (dated by TCRdb to the early 2020s). The library was obtained by the immunoSEQ multiplex PCR assay. TCRdb limited this immuneACCESS table to in-frame rearrangements with V and J called. A share of clones is missing; checked studies link under half to unresolved V genes, and the rest is unexplained. This sample has 100,000 to 120,000 clones in its table, and 82% of those were observed once. The ten largest clones take up approximately 15% of the sample. What was sequenced was peripheral blood. These receptors all come from a woman aged 60-75 years with acute or convalescent COVID-19.

The chain combines TRBV2 with TRBJ1-5; D is possibly TRBD1 (5 bases). The CDR3 runs 14 residues. Trimming stripped 4 bases from V and 7 bases from J, with 14 bases between. Germline V gene sequence: CDR1 SNHLY, CDR2 FYNNEI. CDR3 DNA: TGTGCCAGCAGTGTGGGGGGGTTCCCCCAGCCCCAGCATTTT. Encoded protein: CASSVGGFPQPQHF.

CDR3 nucleotides: TGTGCCTGGAGTGCCGGGAGCAATCAGCCCCAGCATTTT. Protein: CAWSAGSNQPQHF. The chain joins TRBV30 to TRBJ1-5; D unresolved. The CDR3 totals 13 residues. Germline V lookup: CDR1 GTSNPN, CDR2 SVGIG (reference sequence). Trimming removed 1 base at V and 1 base at J, with 5 bases between. Combining the CDR3 with reference TRBV30 and TRBJ1-5 gives the whole variable domain SQTIHQWPATLVQPVGSPLSLECTVEGTSNPNLYWYRQAAGRGLQLLFYSVGIGQISSEVPQNLSASRPQDRQFILSSKKLLLSDSGFYLCAWSAGSNQPQHFGDGTRLSIL.

The V gene is TRBV6-5, the J gene TRBJ1-6; 7 nucleotides align to TRBD1. V trimming: 5 bases; J trimming: 14 bases; junction bases outside the gene matches: 15. This CDR3 is 15 amino acids long. The germline V gene encodes CDR1 MNHEY and CDR2 SVGAGI. CDR3 residues: CASSKQGPLSVTLHF. The CDR3, as DNA: TGTGCCAGCAGTAAACAGGGGCCGCTATCAGTGACCCTCCACTTT.

V is TRBV14 and J is TRBJ2-5; D is uncertain. Germline values: CDR1 SGHDN, CDR2 FVKESK. CDR3 length: 15 amino acids. Trimming took 0 bases from V and 5 from J, leaving 13 bases between them. CDR3 amino acids: CASSQDYRRRETQYF. CDR3 sequence (DNA): TGTGCCAGCAGCCAAGATTATCGGCGGCGGGAGACCCAGTACTTC.

The rearrangement uses TRBV19 and TRBJ2-1, with D unclear. Germline V gene data show CDR1 as LNHDA and CDR2 as SQIVND (reference sequence). V dropped 3 bases and J dropped 7 bases, with 7 bases sitting between them. CDR3 length: 12 residues. The DNA of the CDR3 is TGTGCCAGTAGTATTTGGGCTAATGAGCAGTTCTTC. Encoded protein: CASSIWANEQFF. The variable domain in full, completed from reference TRBV19 and TRBJ2-1, reads DGGITQSPKYLFRKEGQNVTLSCEQNLNHDAMYWYRQDPGQGLRLIYYSQIVNDFQKGDIAEGYSVSREKKESFPLTVTSAQKNPTAFYLCASSIWANEQFFGPGTRLTVL.

The V call is TRBV2, the J call TRBJ1-4; the D gene is possibly TRBD1 (6 bases). V dropped 5 bases and J dropped 8 bases, with 15 bases sitting between them. This CDR3 comprises 14 residues. Germline CDR1 and CDR2: SNHLY and FYNNEI. The CDR3 sequence: CASSFRGTGEKLFF. The CDR3 DNA reads TGTGCCAGCAGTTTCAGGGGTACCGGAGAAAAACTGTTTTTT.

The rearrangement links TRBV10-1 to TRBJ2-3; unclear D gene. This CDR3 is 10 amino acids long. Germline V CDR1 and CDR2: WNHNN, SYGVQD (reference sequence). V dropped 6 bases and J dropped 6 bases, with 4 bases sitting between them. CDR3 coding DNA: TGCGCCAGCAGGTCGGATACGCAGTATTTT. Protein sequence: CASRSDTQYF.

This clone was counted once. The chain links TRBV5-5 to TRBJ1-2; tentatively, D is TRBD1 (6 bases). The CDR3 extends over 14 amino acids. With 6 bases removed from V and 5 bases from J, the gap between germline ends came to 17 bases. From germline, CDR1 is SGHKS and CDR2 YYEKEE (reference sequence). CDR3 in DNA: TGTGCCAGCATCCCAGGGGCCCAGCGATATGGCTACACCTTC. As protein: CASIPGAQRYGYTF. Full variable domain (rest looked up from reference TRBV5-5 and TRBJ1-2): DAGVTQSPTHLIKTRGQQVTLRCSPISGHKSVSWYQQVLGQGPQFIFQYYEKEERGRGNFPDRFSARQFPNYSSELNVNALLLGDSALYLCASIPGAQRYGYTFGSGTRLTVV.

This chain links TRBV30 with TRBJ1-3, with 7 bases aligning to TRBD1. This CDR3 is built from 14 residues. Germline V CDR1 and CDR2: GTSNPN, SVGIG (reference sequence). J gave up 4 bases and V 2 bases, and 5 bases lay outside the gene matches. The CDR3 here is CAWSYRDRGNTIYF. The CDR3 nucleotides read TGTGCCTGGAGTTACCGGGACAGAGGAAACACCATATATTTT.

V and J are TRBV30 and TRBJ1-2; 8 nucleotides match TRBD1. V lost 5 bases, J lost 2 bases, and 10 bases stayed unmatched. This CDR3 spans 15 amino acids. CDR1 and CDR2 from the germline V gene are GTSNPN and SVGIG (reference sequence). The CDR3 reads CAWEQGAGRNYGYTF. CDR3 nucleotides: TGTGCCTGGGAGCAGGGGGCAGGGAGGAACTATGGCTACACCTTC.

A single count supports this clone. The chain joins TRBV6-5 to TRBJ1-1; 8 bases fit TRBD1. This CDR3 is built from 14 residues. J gave up 6 bases and V 2 bases, and 5 bases lay outside the gene matches. The germline V gene encodes CDR1 MNHEY and CDR2 SVGAGI. The CDR3: CASSYTQGVAEAFF. The CDR3 coding sequence is TGTGCCAGCAGTTACACACAGGGGGTAGCTGAAGCTTTCTTT.

This clone was recorded a few times. V usage is TRBV6-5 and J usage is TRBJ1-2, with unresolved D. Germline lookup yields CDR1 MNHEY and CDR2 SVGAGI. This CDR3 contains 16 residues. V lost 2 bases and J lost 2, with 15 bases in between. CDR3 nucleotide sequence: TGTGCCAGCAGTTACGCCCGGACGGGAGACAACTATGGCTACACCTTC. It specifies CASSYARTGDNYGYTF.

J is TRBJ2-1 and V is TRBV9, with 8 bases matching TRBD2. The germline CDR1 and CDR2 sequences are SGDLS and YYNGEE. The CDR3 is made up of 17 amino acids. Trimming removed 0 bases from V and 6 bases from J; junction bases left unmatched: 11. CDR3 nucleotides: TGTGCCAGCAGCGTAGGTCGAGCGGGGGCCACGGGCAATGAGCAGTTCTTC. It is translated as CASSVGRAGATGNEQFF.

In the case of this clone: The germline gene is not matched at one end of the junction; a read error may be the cause. This chain connects TRBV5-6 to TRBJ2-7; 7 positions match TRBD1. The germline gives CDR1 SGHDT, CDR2 YYEEEE. The CDR3 contains 11 residues. The CDR3 region has the DNA TGTGCCAGCAGCTTGGAAGGGACAGCCTCCTTC. Amino acid sequence: CASSLEGTASF.